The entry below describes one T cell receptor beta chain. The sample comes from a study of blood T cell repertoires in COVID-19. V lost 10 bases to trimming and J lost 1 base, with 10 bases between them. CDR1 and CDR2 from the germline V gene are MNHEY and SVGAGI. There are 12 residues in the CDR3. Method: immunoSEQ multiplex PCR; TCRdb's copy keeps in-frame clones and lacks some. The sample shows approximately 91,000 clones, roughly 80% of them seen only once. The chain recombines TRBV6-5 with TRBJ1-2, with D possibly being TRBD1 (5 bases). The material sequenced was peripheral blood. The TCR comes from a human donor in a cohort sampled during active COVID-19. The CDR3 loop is CATLTGNYGYTF. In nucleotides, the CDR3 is TGTGCCACCCTCACAGGTAACTATGGCTACACCTTC.